The rows below give T cell receptor beta chains drawn from one sample of a study of CD8 T cells in ankylosing spondylitis. TCRdb called the 5' RACE reads again in MiXCR, with one record for every CDR3 protein. The sample holds 380,000 or so distinct CDR3 sequences, about 20% seen once. The sequencing input was blood, either unsorted or a sorted T cell fraction (not recorded which). These receptors all stem from a male donor with ankylosing spondylitis or in good health (not recorded which). CDR3s include the opening cysteine and the closing phenylalanine or tryptophan. D genes are given only for firm matches. Size is omitted from some rows. Given values are once, few, many or a class for expanded clones.

TRBD2	.	TRBV15	TRBJ2-1	CATSRDRASGGSGSDEQFF	TGTGCCACCAGCAGAGATCGGGCTAGCGGGGGGTCTGGGTCGGATGAGCAGTTCTTC
.	.	TRBV28	TRBJ1-1	CASNPGVDTEAFF	TGTGCCAGCAACCCCGGCGTGGACACTGAAGCTTTCTTT
.	.	TRBV27	TRBJ2-5	CASSVRTGLQETQYF	TGTGCCAGCAGTGTACGGACAGGACTACAAGAGACCCAGTACTTC
TRBD1	.	TRBV6-5	TRBJ2-1	CASSYWDRGGDEQFF	TGTGCCAGCAGTTACTGGGACAGGGGTGGCGATGAGCAGTTCTTC
TRBD1	many	TRBV12-3/TRBV12-4	TRBJ1-5	CASSPTGTQPQHF	TGTGCCAGCAGTCCGACAGGGACTCAGCCCCAGCATTTT
.	.	TRBV19	TRBJ2-1	CASIGRGPYNEQFF	TGTGCCAGTATAGGCAGGGGACCTTACAATGAGCAGTTCTTC
.	.	TRBV12-3/TRBV12-4	TRBJ2-1	CASSSSALNNEQFF	TGTGCCAGCAGTTCCAGTGCCTTAAACAATGAGCAGTTCTTC
.	few	TRBV20-1	TRBJ2-4	CSAMWREGIQYF	TGCAGTGCTATGTGGCGTGAAGGCATTCAGTACTTC
.	.	TRBV30	TRBJ2-5	CAWSVLGALQETQYF	TGTGCCTGGAGTGTACTCGGGGCGCTCCAAGAGACCCAGTACTTC
TRBD1	.	TRBV5-6	TRBJ2-6	CASRETGGNVLTF	TGTGCCAGCAGGGAGACAGGGGGCAACGTCCTGACTTTC
TRBD1	.	TRBV4-1	TRBJ2-7	CASSQGGGTNYEQYF	TGCGCCAGCAGCCAAGGAGGGGGCACAAACTACGAGCAGTACTTC
.	many	TRBV18	TRBJ2-3	CASSLPGQTDTQYF	TGTGCCAGCTCACTTCCTGGACAGACAGATACGCAGTATTTT
.	.	TRBV7-9	TRBJ2-3	CASTPAQMRSTDTQYF	TGTGCCAGCACCCCGGCACAGATGAGAAGCACAGATACGCAGTATTTT
TRBD2	.	TRBV6-1	TRBJ2-3	CASSANVLAGAGSTDTQYF	TGTGCCAGCAGTGCCAATGTACTAGCGGGGGCTGGATCCACAGATACGCAGTATTTT
TRBD2	.	TRBV9	TRBJ2-3	CVSSAGGGPDTQYF	TGTGTCAGCAGCGCTGGCGGGGGGCCAGATACGCAGTATTTT
TRBD2	.	TRBV6-4	TRBJ2-1	CASRPGTSLNNEQFF	TGTGCCAGCAGGCCCGGGACTAGCCTAAACAATGAGCAGTTCTTC
TRBD1	many	TRBV3-1	TRBJ2-3	CASSQGGQVTDTQYF	TGTGCCAGCAGCCAAGGGGGACAGGTCACAGATACGCAGTATTTT
TRBD2	few	TRBV11-1	TRBJ2-7	CASSGETSGGLGSYEQYF	TGTGCCAGCAGCGGAGAGACTAGCGGGGGCCTGGGCTCCTACGAGCAGTACTTC
.	.	TRBV15	TRBJ1-5	CATSRDAAYQPQHF	TGTGCCACCAGCAGAGACGCCGCTTATCAGCCCCAGCATTTT
.	few	TRBV12-3/TRBV12-4	TRBJ2-7	CASSLGTWGYEQYF	TGTGCCAGCAGTTTAGGAACATGGGGCTACGAGCAGTACTTC
.	few	TRBV3-1	TRBJ1-2	CASSPKGEGGYTF	TGTGCCAGCAGCCCGAAGGGGGAAGGTGGCTACACCTTC
.	few	TRBV12-3/TRBV12-4	TRBJ2-2	CASGEPNTGELFF	TGTGCCAGCGGGGAGCCAAACACCGGGGAGCTGTTTTTT
.	many	TRBV12-3/TRBV12-4	TRBJ2-3	CASSTTGTPGGDTQYF	TGTGCCAGCAGCACCACCGGGACTCCAGGGGGAGATACGCAGTATTTT
.	.	TRBV2	TRBJ2-3	CASSESGETYTDTQYF	TGTGCCAGCAGTGAATCAGGAGAGACATACACAGATACGCAGTATTTT
.	few	TRBV3-1	TRBJ2-2	CASSHPAQTQLGELFF	TGTGCCAGCAGCCACCCGGCCCAGACACAACTTGGGGAGCTGTTTTTT
TRBD2	few	TRBV12-3/TRBV12-4	TRBJ2-1	CASSRTSGEQFF	TGTGCCAGCAGCCGGACTAGCGGTGAGCAGTTCTTC
.	.	TRBV20-1	TRBJ1-1	CSASPDFNTEAFF	TGCAGTGCTAGCCCAGACTTTAACACTGAAGCTTTCTTT
.	few	TRBV11-2	TRBJ2-7	CASSLERSHYEQYF	TGTGCCAGCAGCTTAGAGAGGTCTCACTACGAGCAGTACTTC
.	.	TRBV7-9	TRBJ2-7	CASSSRDSGFDEQYF	TGTGCCAGCAGCTCACGGGACAGCGGGTTCGACGAGCAGTACTTC
.	few	TRBV27	TRBJ2-1	CASSLGGALFSYNEQFF	TGTGCCAGCAGTCTGGGGGGGGCCCTTTTCTCCTACAATGAGCAGTTCTTC
.	.	TRBV6-1	TRBJ1-1	CASRTGPEDTEAFF	TGTGCCAGCAGAACCGGCCCCGAGGACACTGAAGCTTTCTTT
TRBD2	many	TRBV12-3/TRBV12-4	TRBJ2-3	CASTSGTSGASDTQYF	TGTGCCAGCACCTCAGGGACTAGCGGGGCGTCAGATACGCAGTATTTT
TRBD2	.	TRBV5-5	TRBJ2-5	CASSLDGRGGSLGETQYF	TGTGCCAGCAGCTTGGATGGGCGGGGGGGCAGCTTGGGAGAGACCCAGTACTTC
.	.	TRBV12-3/TRBV12-4	TRBJ2-1	CASSFMVHEQFF	TGTGCCAGCAGTTTTATGGTCCATGAGCAGTTCTTC
TRBD1	.	TRBV7-8	TRBJ2-5	CASSLGKPGQRYQETQYF	TGTGCCAGCAGCTTAGGGAAGCCGGGACAGCGGTACCAAGAGACCCAGTACTTC
.	.	TRBV9	TRBJ2-7	CASSVEDSSYEQYF	TGTGCCAGCAGCGTAGAGGACAGTTCCTACGAGCAGTACTTC
.	.	TRBV20-1	TRBJ2-2	CSAPRTGWELFF	TGCAGTGCTCCCAGGACTGGCTGGGAGCTGTTTTTT
.	few	TRBV5-1	TRBJ2-1	CASSYKGANEQFF	TGCGCCAGCAGCTATAAAGGGGCAAATGAGCAGTTCTTC
.	few	TRBV6-5	TRBJ2-6	CASSYSPANVLTF	TGTGCCAGCAGTTACTCCCCGGCCAACGTCCTGACTTTC
.	.	TRBV7-8	TRBJ2-5	CASSLTGTSYQETQYF	TGTGCCAGCAGCTTAACCGGGACATCGTACCAAGAGACCCAGTACTTC
.	few	TRBV7-2	TRBJ2-1	CASSGQLEQFF	TGTGCCAGCAGCGGACAGCTAGAGCAGTTCTTC
TRBD1	few	TRBV12-3/TRBV12-4	TRBJ1-1	CASNLGQGWTEAFF	TGTGCCAGCAATCTGGGACAGGGTTGGACTGAAGCTTTCTTT
.	few	TRBV12-3/TRBV12-4	TRBJ1-1	CASSLAGPEAFF	TGTGCCAGCAGTTTAGCCGGGCCTGAAGCTTTCTTT
.	.	TRBV4-2	TRBJ1-2	CASSQDGGGEGYTF	TGTGCCAGCAGCCAAGATGGTGGAGGGGAAGGCTACACCTTC
.	.	TRBV4-1	TRBJ2-1	CASSQDTGYYNEQFF	TGCGCCAGCAGCCAAGATACAGGGTACTACAATGAGCAGTTCTTC
.	few	TRBV7-9	TRBJ1-1	CASSLANSGTGEAFF	TGTGCCAGCAGCTTAGCGAACTCCGGGACGGGAGAAGCTTTCTTT
.	.	TRBV12-3/TRBV12-4	TRBJ2-5	CASSEPADGEGGETQYF	TGTGCCAGCAGTGAGCCCGCGGACGGGGAAGGGGGAGAGACCCAGTACTTC
TRBD2	.	TRBV11-2	TRBJ2-5	CASSSNVASGGKETQYF	TGTGCCAGCAGCTCAAACGTGGCTAGCGGGGGGAAAGAGACCCAGTACTTC
TRBD1	few	TRBV12-3/TRBV12-4	TRBJ2-7	CASSFGAGQGAVSHQF	TGTGCCAGCAGCTTTGGGGCGGGACAGGGGGCTGTCTCTCACCAATTC
.	few	TRBV20-1	TRBJ2-7	CSARGGDTNYEQYF	TGCAGTGCTAGAGGTGGGGACACCAACTACGAGCAGTACTTC
.	.	TRBV20-1	TRBJ1-4	CSAPGQLNEKLFF	TGCAGTGCCCCTGGACAGCTTAATGAAAAACTGTTTTTT
.	many	TRBV7-9	TRBJ2-7	CASSPTGPYEQYF	TGTGCCAGCAGCCCTACGGGTCCCTACGAGCAGTACTTC
TRBD1	few	TRBV13	TRBJ2-7	CASSTRTGQIPPYEQYF	TGTGCCAGCAGCACAAGGACAGGCCAAATTCCACCCTACGAGCAGTACTTC
.	.	TRBV3-1	TRBJ2-7	CASSQDGRGGEQYF	TGTGCCAGCAGCCAAGATGGAAGGGGCGGCGAGCAGTACTTC